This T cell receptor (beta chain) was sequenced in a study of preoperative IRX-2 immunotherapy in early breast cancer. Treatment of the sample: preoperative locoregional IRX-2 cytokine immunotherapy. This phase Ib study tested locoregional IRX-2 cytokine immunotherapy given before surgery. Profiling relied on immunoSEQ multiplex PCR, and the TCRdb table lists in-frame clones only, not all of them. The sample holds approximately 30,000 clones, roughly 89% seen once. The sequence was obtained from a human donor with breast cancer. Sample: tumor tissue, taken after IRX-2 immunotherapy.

CDR3 in DNA: TGTGCCAGCAGTGAAGGCGGCACCGGGGAGCTGTTTTTT. It encodes CASSEGGTGELFF. The gene calls are TRBV6-1 and TRBJ2-2; no definite D call. CDR1 and CDR2 (germline): MNHNS, SASEGT. The CDR3 sequence is 13 residues long. V lost 1 base and J lost 4, with 4 bases in between.